This T cell receptor beta chain was observed in a study of T cells in severe cutaneous drug reactions. TCR subtype-specific primers in iRepertoire multiplex PCR prepared libraries for bulk and single-cell sequencing. TCRdb processed the multiplex PCR reads again and assigns one entry to each CDR3 protein, with no DNA. The sample data list fewer than 7,500 distinct CDR3 sequences. Sequenced patients had Stevens-Johnson syndrome or toxic epidermal necrolysis caused by carbamazepine. The CDR3 spans 14 residues. Germline V CDR1 and CDR2: MDHEN, SYDVKM. In the case of this clonotype: Its antigen is still unknown.

Study outcomes and limitations: Blister cells averaged about 31% and PBMC roughly 5.2% TRBV12-4 in carbamazepine-induced Stevens-Johnson syndrome or toxic epidermal necrolysis patients.

The origin of this receptor is a human donor with toxic epidermal necrolysis, a severe cutaneous drug reaction. The sample was cells from a skin blister. The rearrangement uses TRBV28 and TRBJ2-3; the TCRdb D gene call, TRBD2, has no DNA to confirm it. The CDR3 loop is CASSRLAGWDTQYF.